This T cell receptor beta chain came from a study of T cell responses to AZD1222 COVID-19 vaccine (TCRdb year 2021). Broadly, across the study: Because spike-specific TCR depth and breadth did not differ between the two schedules, AZD1222 recipients who got a second dose at roughly 4 weeks were pooled with those who got a second dose at roughly 12 weeks. A total of 233 trial participants underwent TCR sequencing, of whom some 210 received two doses of AZD1222 and about 25 received two doses of the MenACWY control vaccine. Trial participants were enrolled into age subgroups of 18-55, 56-69 and 70-plus years, which contained 148, 28 and 57 TCR-sequenced participants, respectively.

Here is what the overall study found, with its caveats: The vaccine-associated CD4 TCRs covered the entire spike protein, and the dominant responses fell in regions 160-218 and 743-854. Reportedly, almost half of the unique spike-specific TCRs recognized epitopes lying outside the regions that are mutated in the B.1.351 and B.1.1.7 variants. Participants were mostly white British and included more females than males, and it was suggested by the authors that clonal diversity may have been underestimated. The 56-69-year group was small, and its depth increase did not reach significance, likely because of low power. No day 14 peak-response samples were available, so repertoires were characterized only after the peak T cell response. Conclusions about previously exposed vaccinees are limited, since just six AZD1222 recipients were seropositive for SARS-CoV-2 at baseline. After two AZD1222 doses, both the breadth and the depth of spike-specific TCRs were significantly higher than at day 0 and than in MenACWY recipients.

CDR1 MNHEY and CDR2 SVGAGI were looked up in the germline V gene. The CDR3 contains 15 residues, cysteine and phenylalanine counted. Only the CDR3 region is kept as DNA, spanning 45 bases read in frame from base 1. Trimming leaves V shorter by 7 bases and J shorter by 1 base, with the junction holding 8 bases beyond the gene matches. This sample's time point label indicates: baseline before first vaccination. Vaccinee samples came from UK trials COV001 and COV002, including a single-blind randomized controlled phase 2/3 trial of AZD1222 (ChAdOx1 nCoV-19) in healthy adults. For TCRbeta chain sequencing, PBMC samples were collected from trial participants at day 0 and at day 28 after the second dose. The CDR3 regions of human TCRbeta chains were subjected to immunosequencing. Per the source publication's procedure: TCRs in the repertoires were matched against a reference library of SARS-CoV-2-specific TCRs that had been generated with the MIRA antigen-specificity platform. Breadth was defined as the fraction of unique TCRs that were SARS-CoV-2-associated, and depth was defined as the fraction of total T cells that were SARS-CoV-2-associated. Using the MIRA data, each spike-specific TCR was assigned both to the spike region to which the TCR was reactive and to a CD4 or CD8 class. Log10-transformed breadth and depth values were compared by one-way ANOVA with Sidak's multiple comparisons tests. Imported from immuneACCESS, the table was reduced by TCRdb to in-frame sequences with V and J called. These copies leave out some clones; in studies compared against another copy, an unresolved V gene accounts for under half, and the cause of the remainder is not known. The DNA gave D and trimming, while V, J and clone size come from that table. The sample table shows some 150,000 clones, and about 88% are seen once. Approximately 19% of the sample is in the top ten clones.

In the case of this clone: This receptor's antigen is unknown. No base qualities exist here, and no much larger clone lies one base off it.

Source: peripheral blood, taken on day 0 of AZD1222 vaccination. The source of this sequence is an adult in good health. The V and J segments used are TRBV6-5 and TRBJ1-1; 8 junctional bases match TRBD1. CDR3 loop: CASKSIQGGNTEAFF. The bases read TGTGCCAGCAAAAGCATACAGGGGGGGAACACTGAAGCTTTCTTT.